By its share, the clone carrying this TCR beta chain is medium-sized (0.01 to 0.1%). Antigen unknown. TCRdb itself ran the multiplex PCR reads through MiXCR, one entry per CDR3 protein. This sample has 700 to 950 distinct CDR3 sequences, with about 6% found just once. The memory fraction was CD4+CD45RO+CD25- cells. Study-wide results and caveats: Tumor memory CD4+ T cell TCR gene usage clustered with blood and lymph node memory CD4+ cells and lymph node naive CD4+ cells.

This TCR came from a female donor with breast cancer. Sequenced material: memory CD4+ T cells sorted from blood. Subset specified: memory CD4+ T cells, CD4+CD45RO+CD25-.

For the CDR3, the DNA is TGTGCCAGCAGTCTCCCTGACAGCCAGTACTATGGCTACACCTTC. Residues: CASSLPDSQYYGYTF. The chain uses TRBV12-3 or TRBV12-4 and TRBJ1-2, with D perhaps matching TRBD1 (5 bases). CDR3 length: 15 amino acids. Trimming removed 5 bases at V and 3 bases at J, with 16 bases between.